The rows below give T cell receptor beta chains drawn from one sample of a study of blood T cells in healthy people across ages. TCRdb passed the 5' RACE reads through MiXCR, listing each CDR3 protein once. The sample includes roughly 1.6 million distinct CDR3 sequences, around 35% seen only once; the top ten take around 11%. The sequencing sample was made of blood. The receptors come from a woman aged 25-40 years in good health. The CDR3 runs from the conserved cysteine through the conserved F or W. D genes are given only for firm matches. Expanded clones get a size class; other rows say once, few or many, or leave the size out.

CDR3 protein: CSVESTYGYTF
CDR3 DNA: TGCAGCGTTGAATCCACCTATGGCTACACCTTC
D gene: -
clone size: many
V gene: TRBV29-1
J gene: TRBJ1-2

CDR3 protein: CASSHPPGQRLYNEQYF
CDR3 DNA: TGTGCCAGCAGCCATCCCCCGGGACAGAGACTGTACAATGAGCAGTACTTC
D gene: TRBD1
clone size: -
V gene: TRBV4-2
J gene: TRBJ2-7

CDR3 protein: CASNTYDRGLYNEQFF
CDR3 DNA: TGTGCCAGCAACACCTATGACAGGGGTCTCTACAATGAGCAGTTCTTC
D gene: TRBD1
clone size: -
V gene: TRBV6-1
J gene: TRBJ2-1

CDR3 protein: CASSYSGFSGEPQFF
CDR3 DNA: TGTGCCAGCAGTTACTCGGGTTTCAGCGGGGAGCCTCAGTTCTTC
D gene: TRBD2
clone size: many
V gene: TRBV6-2/TRBV6-3
J gene: TRBJ2-1

CDR3 protein: CAISGETRQDNTDTQYF
CDR3 DNA: TGTGCCATCAGTGGCGAAACCCGACAGGACAACACAGATACGCAGTATTTT
D gene: -
clone size: -
V gene: TRBV10-3
J gene: TRBJ2-3

CDR3 protein: CASSQSREADTQYF
CDR3 DNA: TGTGCCAGCAGCCAAAGCAGAGAGGCAGATACGCAGTATTTT
D gene: -
clone size: -
V gene: TRBV3-1
J gene: TRBJ2-3

CDR3 protein: CASSYPAMPTYNEQFF
CDR3 DNA: TGTGCCAGCAGTTACCCGGCTATGCCCACTTACAATGAGCAGTTCTTC
D gene: -
clone size: -
V gene: TRBV6-2/TRBV6-3
J gene: TRBJ2-1

CDR3 protein: CASRKGQDSPNYGYTF
CDR3 DNA: TGTGCCAGCAGGAAAGGACAGGACTCGCCTAACTATGGCTACACCTTC
D gene: TRBD1
clone size: -
V gene: TRBV7-9
J gene: TRBJ1-2

CDR3 protein: CASGETTGSPLHF
CDR3 DNA: TGTGCCAGCGGAGAAACGACGGGTTCACCCCTCCACTTT
D gene: -
clone size: -
V gene: TRBV5-6
J gene: TRBJ1-6

CDR3 protein: CASSRGDFSYEQYF
CDR3 DNA: TGTGCCAGCAGCCGGGGCGACTTCTCCTACGAGCAGTACTTC
D gene: -
clone size: -
V gene: TRBV3-1
J gene: TRBJ2-7

CDR3 protein: CASSTMTGRNEQFF
CDR3 DNA: TGTGCCAGCAGCACGATGACTGGACGAAATGAGCAGTTCTTC
D gene: -
clone size: -
V gene: TRBV9
J gene: TRBJ2-1

CDR3 protein: CASSRNRGGVVHF
CDR3 DNA: TGTGCCAGCAGTCGGAACCGAGGCGGCGTCGTCCACTTC
D gene: -
clone size: -
V gene: TRBV6-5
J gene: TRBJ2-7

CDR3 protein: CASSLSGSEKNEQFF
CDR3 DNA: TGTGCCAGCAGCTTAAGCGGGAGTGAAAAAAATGAGCAGTTCTTC
D gene: TRBD2
clone size: once
V gene: TRBV7-3
J gene: TRBJ2-1

CDR3 protein: CASSSTSVHYGYTF
CDR3 DNA: TGTGCCAGCAGCTCGACATCCGTCCATTATGGCTACACCTTC
D gene: -
clone size: -
V gene: TRBV7-9
J gene: TRBJ1-2

CDR3 protein: CSASVTGYTDTQYF
CDR3 DNA: TGCAGTGCTAGTGTGACAGGTTACACAGATACGCAGTATTTT
D gene: -
clone size: few
V gene: TRBV20-1
J gene: TRBJ2-3

CDR3 protein: CASSPGQVLRETQYF
CDR3 DNA: TGTGCCAGCAGCCCGGGACAGGTCCTGCGAGAGACCCAGTACTTC
D gene: TRBD1
clone size: few
V gene: TRBV6-5
J gene: TRBJ2-5

CDR3 protein: CASSVATYASGRTTDTQYF
CDR3 DNA: TGTGCCAGCAGCGTAGCTACCTATGCTAGCGGGAGGACCACAGATACGCAGTATTTT
D gene: TRBD2
clone size: few
V gene: TRBV9
J gene: TRBJ2-3

CDR3 protein: CASSLRGRETPYF
CDR3 DNA: TGTGCCAGCAGCTTAAGGGGCCGGGAGACCCCGTACTTC
D gene: -
clone size: few
V gene: TRBV7-2
J gene: TRBJ2-7

CDR3 protein: CSGMTSGRSGTQYF
CDR3 DNA: TGCAGCGGAATGACTAGCGGGAGAAGTGGGACCCAGTACTTC
D gene: TRBD2
clone size: many
V gene: TRBV29-1
J gene: TRBJ2-5

CDR3 protein: CASSFSTGRYTEAFF
CDR3 DNA: TGTGCCAGCAGTTTCTCTACAGGGCGATACACTGAAGCTTTCTTT
D gene: -
clone size: -
V gene: TRBV12-3/TRBV12-4
J gene: TRBJ1-1

CDR3 protein: CASSRGLGARNQPQHF
CDR3 DNA: TGTGCCAGCAGCCGAGGCCTCGGGGCCCGAAATCAGCCCCAGCATTTT
D gene: -
clone size: -
V gene: TRBV9
J gene: TRBJ1-5

CDR3 protein: CASSPAGTPYEQFF
CDR3 DNA: TGTGCCAGCAGCCCCGCCGGGACGCCCTATGAGCAGTTCTTC
D gene: -
clone size: -
V gene: TRBV7-9
J gene: TRBJ2-1

CDR3 protein: CASSPGGRGAGISYEQYF
CDR3 DNA: TGCGCCAGCAGCCCAGGGGGTAGAGGGGCAGGGATTTCCTACGAGCAGTACTTC
D gene: TRBD1
clone size: few
V gene: TRBV4-1
J gene: TRBJ2-7

CDR3 protein: CASSFTAASPLHF
CDR3 DNA: TGTGCCAGCAGCTTTACAGCAGCATCACCCCTCCACTTT
D gene: -
clone size: -
V gene: TRBV27
J gene: TRBJ1-6

CDR3 protein: CSARPRAPQGPNEKLFF
CDR3 DNA: TGCAGTGCTAGACCCCGGGCCCCACAGGGCCCTAATGAAAAACTGTTTTTT
D gene: -
clone size: -
V gene: TRBV20-1
J gene: TRBJ1-4

CDR3 protein: CAWAQEDTEAFF
CDR3 DNA: TGTGCCTGGGCCCAGGAGGACACTGAAGCTTTCTTT
D gene: -
clone size: -
V gene: TRBV30
J gene: TRBJ1-1

CDR3 protein: CASDTGDSTDTQYF
CDR3 DNA: TGCGCCAGCGACACAGGGGATAGCACAGATACGCAGTATTTT
D gene: TRBD1
clone size: -
V gene: TRBV5-1
J gene: TRBJ2-3

CDR3 protein: CASSPTGTGDNEQFF
CDR3 DNA: TGTGCCAGCAGTCCCACCGGGACAGGGGACAATGAGCAGTTCTTC
D gene: TRBD1
clone size: -
V gene: TRBV27
J gene: TRBJ2-1

CDR3 protein: CASSSPGQGIADTQYF
CDR3 DNA: TGCGCCAGCAGCTCGCCGGGACAGGGGATTGCAGATACGCAGTATTTT
D gene: TRBD1
clone size: few
V gene: TRBV5-1
J gene: TRBJ2-3

CDR3 protein: CASSLGRGASGERADTQYF
CDR3 DNA: TGCGCCAGCAGCTTGGGCCGGGGGGCTAGCGGGGAGAGAGCAGATACGCAGTATTTT
D gene: TRBD2
clone size: few
V gene: TRBV5-1
J gene: TRBJ2-3

CDR3 protein: CASSQDSGQGRNSNQPQHF
CDR3 DNA: TGCGCCAGCAGCCAAGATTCCGGACAGGGGCGGAATAGCAATCAGCCCCAGCATTTT
D gene: TRBD1
clone size: -
V gene: TRBV4-1
J gene: TRBJ1-5

CDR3 protein: CASSRDRGMREQYF
CDR3 DNA: TGTGCCAGCAGTCGGGACAGGGGAATGCGTGAGCAGTACTTC
D gene: TRBD1
clone size: few
V gene: TRBV6-5
J gene: TRBJ2-7

CDR3 protein: CASSLSGTRTDTQYF
CDR3 DNA: TGTGCCAGCAGCTTGAGCGGGACCCGCACAGATACGCAGTATTTT
D gene: TRBD2
clone size: -
V gene: TRBV13
J gene: TRBJ2-3

CDR3 protein: CSAREPPSNSPLHF
CDR3 DNA: TGCAGTGCTAGAGAACCGCCGTCTAATTCACCCCTCCACTTT
D gene: -
clone size: -
V gene: TRBV20-1
J gene: TRBJ1-6

CDR3 protein: CASSERRSGGEKLFF
CDR3 DNA: TGCGCCAGCAGTGAGAGGCGGAGCGGCGGTGAAAAACTGTTTTTT
D gene: -
clone size: -
V gene: TRBV10-2
J gene: TRBJ1-4

CDR3 protein: CASSQDQYNSPLHF
CDR3 DNA: TGTGCCAGCAGCCAAGATCAGTATAATTCACCCCTCCACTTT
D gene: -
clone size: -
V gene: TRBV3-1
J gene: TRBJ1-6

CDR3 protein: CASSKALGSYSNQPQHF
CDR3 DNA: TGTGCCAGCAGCAAAGCCTTAGGCAGTTATAGCAATCAGCCCCAGCATTTT
D gene: -
clone size: -
V gene: TRBV21-1
J gene: TRBJ1-5

CDR3 protein: CSVVGGQGYEQYF
CDR3 DNA: TGCAGCGTTGTGGGGGGACAGGGCTACGAGCAGTACTTC
D gene: TRBD1
clone size: many
V gene: TRBV29-1
J gene: TRBJ2-7

CDR3 protein: CASSVPSGGRTDTQYF
CDR3 DNA: TGTGCCAGCAGCGTCCCCTCGGGGGGGCGCACAGATACGCAGTATTTT
D gene: TRBD2
clone size: few
V gene: TRBV9
J gene: TRBJ2-3

CDR3 protein: CASSPTSVSSYEQYF
CDR3 DNA: TGCGCCAGCAGCCCGACTAGCGTCAGCTCCTACGAGCAGTACTTC
D gene: TRBD2
clone size: many
V gene: TRBV4-1
J gene: TRBJ2-7

CDR3 protein: CASSPTLLGEQYF
CDR3 DNA: TGTGCCAGCAGCCCAACGCTCCTGGGGGAGCAGTACTTC
D gene: -
clone size: few
V gene: TRBV14
J gene: TRBJ2-7

CDR3 protein: CASSGLAGGHGTDTQYF
CDR3 DNA: TGTGCCAGCTCAGGACTAGCGGGGGGCCACGGCACAGATACGCAGTATTTT
D gene: TRBD2
clone size: -
V gene: TRBV12-3/TRBV12-4
J gene: TRBJ2-3

CDR3 protein: CASSPTASEQYF
CDR3 DNA: TGTGCCAGCTCTCCCACAGCATCCGAGCAGTACTTC
D gene: -
clone size: -
V gene: TRBV18
J gene: TRBJ2-7

CDR3 protein: CASSFTGFSYNEQFF
CDR3 DNA: TGTGCCAGCAGCTTCACGGGGTTCTCCTACAATGAGCAGTTCTTC
D gene: -
clone size: -
V gene: TRBV7-8
J gene: TRBJ2-1

CDR3 protein: CASSLGLGQGRSSPLHF
CDR3 DNA: TGTGCCAGCAGCTTAGGTCTTGGACAGGGGAGAAGTTCACCCCTCCACTTT
D gene: TRBD1
clone size: -
V gene: TRBV7-2
J gene: TRBJ1-6

CDR3 protein: CASNEQSSYNSPLHF
CDR3 DNA: TGTGCCAGCAACGAACAGAGCTCCTATAATTCACCCCTCCACTTT
D gene: -
clone size: few
V gene: TRBV5-5
J gene: TRBJ1-6

CDR3 protein: CASKEGMENEQFF
CDR3 DNA: TGTGCCAGCAAAGAGGGAATGGAAAATGAGCAGTTCTTC
D gene: -
clone size: -
V gene: TRBV7-9
J gene: TRBJ2-1

CDR3 protein: CASGGGAVYEQYF
CDR3 DNA: TGTGCCAGCGGCGGGGGGGCAGTATACGAGCAGTACTTC
D gene: TRBD2
clone size: -
V gene: TRBV27
J gene: TRBJ2-7

CDR3 protein: CASSGVRAGGTDTQYF
CDR3 DNA: TGTGCCAGCAGTGGGGTACGAGCGGGCGGCACAGATACGCAGTATTTT
D gene: -
clone size: -
V gene: TRBV6-1
J gene: TRBJ2-3

CDR3 protein: CASSFSGGYGETQYF
CDR3 DNA: TGCGCCAGCAGCTTTTCAGGAGGGTATGGGGAGACCCAGTACTTC
D gene: -
clone size: -
V gene: TRBV5-1
J gene: TRBJ2-5

CDR3 protein: CSKEYQETQYF
CDR3 DNA: TGCAGCAAGGAGTACCAAGAGACCCAGTACTTC
D gene: -
clone size: many
V gene: TRBV29-1
J gene: TRBJ2-5

CDR3 protein: CASSAGVRGDEQYF
CDR3 DNA: TGTGCCAGCAGCGCGGGAGTCAGAGGCGACGAGCAGTACTTC
D gene: TRBD2
clone size: few
V gene: TRBV27
J gene: TRBJ2-7

CDR3 protein: CASSSGGSPQETQYF
CDR3 DNA: TGTGCCAGCAGTTCGGGGGGTTCTCCGCAAGAGACCCAGTACTTC
D gene: TRBD2
clone size: -
V gene: TRBV7-6
J gene: TRBJ2-5

CDR3 protein: CASSYSLAGDNNEQFF
CDR3 DNA: TGTGCCAGCAGTTACTCATTAGCGGGGGATAACAATGAGCAGTTCTTC
D gene: TRBD2
clone size: -
V gene: TRBV6-2/TRBV6-3
J gene: TRBJ2-1

CDR3 protein: CASSFTSKEIQYF
CDR3 DNA: TGTGCCAGCAGTTTCACATCTAAGGAGATCCAGTACTTC
D gene: -
clone size: once
V gene: TRBV12-3/TRBV12-4
J gene: TRBJ2-7

CDR3 protein: CASSAGTDREDTQYF
CDR3 DNA: TGTGCCAGCAGTGCCGGGACAGATAGGGAAGATACGCAGTATTTT
D gene: TRBD1
clone size: -
V gene: TRBV6-1
J gene: TRBJ2-3

CDR3 protein: CANSSSLGGASGETQYF
CDR3 DNA: TGCGCCAACAGCTCTTCATTGGGGGGCGCGTCGGGAGAGACCCAGTACTTC
D gene: -
clone size: -
V gene: TRBV5-1
J gene: TRBJ2-5

CDR3 protein: CASSLQETDTQYF
CDR3 DNA: TGTGCCAGCAGCTTGCAGGAGACAGATACGCAGTATTTT
D gene: -
clone size: -
V gene: TRBV5-4
J gene: TRBJ2-3

CDR3 protein: CSARDLSVSTDTQYF
CDR3 DNA: TGCAGTGCTAGAGATCTTTCGGTTAGCACAGATACGCAGTATTTT
D gene: -
clone size: -
V gene: TRBV20-1
J gene: TRBJ2-3

CDR3 protein: CASSQEVYYGYTF
CDR3 DNA: TGCGCCAGCAGCCAAGAGGTGTACTATGGCTACACCTTC
D gene: -
clone size: many
V gene: TRBV4-1
J gene: TRBJ1-2